Reported below is one TCR beta chain. The sample originates from a study of shared clonotypes between healthy human individuals. On the study more broadly: The people who gave samples were two women and a few men aged 18 to 49.

CD45RO-negative, CCR7-selected cells formed the naive CD8 fraction, which excluded terminally differentiated effector memory CD45RA+ cells. Repertoires were generated with immunoSEQ multiplex PCR, while TCRdb's copy carries only in-frame clones and drops some. The sample consists of about 2.1 million clones, more than 85% of them appearing once. With 0 bases removed from V and 4 bases from J, the gap between germline ends came to 7 bases. This CDR3 comprises 13 residues. Germline V CDR1 and CDR2: MNHNY, SVGAGI (reference sequence). This receptor was taken from a man aged 18 to 30 in good health. Some clones in this sample may be carry-over from other donors' samples. The chain carries TRBV6-6 and TRBJ2-7; D gene ambiguous. Input material: naive CD8+ T cells from PBMCs. CDR3 nucleotide sequence: TGTGCCAGCAGTTACTCGGCCGTTTACGAGCAGTACTTC. It yields the protein CASSYSAVYEQYF.